This T cell receptor (beta chain) is from a study of CD8+CD57+ T cells in acquired aplastic anemia. Both TCR beta VDJ combination and CDR3 sequence profiling were carried out. Genomic DNA was the template for this profiling. MiXCR, run by TCRdb on the reads, gives a single entry per CDR3 protein. The sample holds about 110,000 distinct CDR3 sequences, around 53% seen once. Trimming shortened V by 11 bases and J by 11 bases, and 22 bases separated the two germline ends. The CDR3 is made up of 14 amino acids. Per germline, CDR1 ENHRY and CDR2 SYGVKD. Sequencing used sorted CD4+, CD8+, or CD8+CD57+ T cells (not recorded which) from PBMCs. This sequence joins TRBV10-3 and TRBJ1-6; tentative D call: TRBD1 (5 bases). The sequence was obtained from a human donor in good health, serving as a control. The CDR3 here is CAVGRDPFSPPLHF. The CDR3, as DNA: TGTGCCGTCGGGAGGGACCCATTCTCTCCACCCCTCCACTTT.